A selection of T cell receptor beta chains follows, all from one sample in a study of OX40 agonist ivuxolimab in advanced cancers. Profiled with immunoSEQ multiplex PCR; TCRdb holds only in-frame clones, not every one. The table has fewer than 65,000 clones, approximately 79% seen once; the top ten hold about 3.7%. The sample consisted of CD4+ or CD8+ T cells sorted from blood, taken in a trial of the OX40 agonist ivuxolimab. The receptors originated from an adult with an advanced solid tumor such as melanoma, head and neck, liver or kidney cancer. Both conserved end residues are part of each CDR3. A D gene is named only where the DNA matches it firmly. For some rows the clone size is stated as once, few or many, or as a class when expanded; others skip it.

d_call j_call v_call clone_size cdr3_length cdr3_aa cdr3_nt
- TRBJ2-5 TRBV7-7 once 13 CASSLVQQETQYF TGTGCCAGCAGCTTAGTTCAACAAGAGACCCAGTACTTC
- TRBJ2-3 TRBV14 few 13 CASSRFSTDTQYF TGTGCCAGCAGCCGGTTTAGCACAGATACGCAGTATTTT
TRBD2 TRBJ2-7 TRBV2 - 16 CASTRAGVVGSYEQYF TGTGCCAGCACTCGGGCGGGAGTGGTCGGCTCCTACGAGCAGTACTTC
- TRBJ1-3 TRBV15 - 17 CATSREAGTTTGNTIYF TGTGCCACCAGCAGAGAAGCCGGGACAACTACTGGAAACACCATATATTTT
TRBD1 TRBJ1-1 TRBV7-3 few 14 CASSLNTGVGEAFF TGTGCCAGCAGCTTAAATACAGGGGTTGGTGAAGCTTTCTTT
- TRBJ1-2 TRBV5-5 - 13 CASSFPGVYGYTF TGTGCCAGCAGCTTCCCGGGGGTCTATGGCTACACCTTC
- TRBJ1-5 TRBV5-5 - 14 CASSLGGGSGPQHF TGTGCCAGCAGCTTGGGCGGGGGGTCGGGGCCCCAGCATTTT
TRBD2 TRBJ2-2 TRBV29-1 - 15 CSVGASGRITGELFF TGCAGCGTTGGGGCTAGCGGGAGAATCACCGGGGAGCTGTTTTTT
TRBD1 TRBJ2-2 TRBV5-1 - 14 CASSGDRGAGELFF TGTGCCAGCAGCGGGGACAGGGGGGCCGGGGAGCTGTTTTTT
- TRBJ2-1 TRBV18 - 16 CASSPPGLEVYNEQFF TGTGCCAGCTCACCACCGGGACTGGAGGTCTACAATGAGCAGTTCTTC
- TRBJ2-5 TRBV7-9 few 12 CASTRGWETQYF TGTGCCAGCACCCGGGGGTGGGAGACCCAGTACTTC
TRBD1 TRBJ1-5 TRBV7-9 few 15 CASRGTGAGNQPQHF TGTGCCAGCAGGGGGACAGGGGCCGGCAATCAGCCCCAGCATTTT
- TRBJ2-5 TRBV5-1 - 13 CASSSGGEETQYF TGCGCCAGCAGCTCAGGGGGGGAAGAGACCCAGTACTTC
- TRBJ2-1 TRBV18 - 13 CASSPIIYNEQFF TGTGCCAGCTCACCAATAATTTACAATGAGCAGTTCTTC
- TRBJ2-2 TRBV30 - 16 CAWSVFWQGNTGELFF TGTGCCTGGAGTGTATTTTGGCAGGGAAACACCGGGGAGCTGTTTTTT
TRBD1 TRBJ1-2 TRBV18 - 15 CASSPGPDRGQGYTF TGTGCCAGCTCACCAGGGCCCGACAGGGGGCAGGGCTACACCTTC
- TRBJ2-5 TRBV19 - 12 CASSMLGETQYF TGTGCCAGTAGTATGTTAGGGGAGACCCAGTACTTC
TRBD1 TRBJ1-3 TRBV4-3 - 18 CASSQDGGRGSSGNTIYF TGCGCCAGCAGCCAAGATGGGGGCAGGGGGAGCTCTGGAAACACCATATATTTT
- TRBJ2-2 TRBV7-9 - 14 CASSFRRGSGELFF TGTGCCAGCAGCTTCCGGAGGGGATCCGGGGAGCTGTTTTTT
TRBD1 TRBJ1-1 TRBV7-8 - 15 CASSPAGTGPTEAFF TGTGCCAGCAGCCCCGCCGGGACAGGGCCCACTGAAGCTTTCTTT
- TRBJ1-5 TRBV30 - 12 CAWSIEDQPQHF TGTGCCTGGAGTATAGAGGATCAGCCCCAGCATTTT
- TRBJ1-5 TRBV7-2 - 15 CASSPRAATNQPQHF TGTGCCAGCAGCCCCCGGGCAGCCACTAATCAGCCCCAGCATTTT
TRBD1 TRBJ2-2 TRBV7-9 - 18 CASSFPSRTGANTGELFF TGTGCCAGCAGCTTCCCCTCGAGGACAGGCGCGAACACCGGGGAGCTGTTTTTT
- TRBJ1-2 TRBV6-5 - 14 CASSYSGNPEGYTF TGTGCCAGCAGTTACTCAGGGAACCCGGAAGGCTACACCTTC
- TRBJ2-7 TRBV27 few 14 CASSFRAANNEQYF TGTGCCAGCAGTTTTCGGGCCGCTAATAACGAGCAGTACTTC
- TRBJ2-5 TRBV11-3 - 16 CASSPSFGGGRETQYF TGTGCCAGCAGCCCCAGTTTTGGAGGGGGCCGAGAGACCCAGTACTTC
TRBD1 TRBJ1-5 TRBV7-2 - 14 CASSLTGGRQPQHF TGTGCCAGCAGCTTGACAGGGGGCAGACAGCCCCAGCATTTT
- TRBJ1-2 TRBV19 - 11 CASSTFFSYTF TGTGCCAGTAGTACTTTTTTCTCCTACACCTTC
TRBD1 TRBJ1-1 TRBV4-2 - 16 CASSSGGTGMNTEAFF TGTGCCAGCAGCTCAGGGGGGACAGGGATGAACACTGAAGCTTTCTTT
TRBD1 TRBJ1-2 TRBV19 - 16 CASSMRTGEYRPSYTF TGTGCCAGTAGTATGAGGACAGGGGAATATCGGCCGAGCTACACCTTC
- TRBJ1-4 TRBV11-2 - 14 CASSSTGFGEKLFF TGTGCCAGCAGCTCAACAGGGTTTGGCGAAAAACTGTTTTTT
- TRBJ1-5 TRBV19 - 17 CASSIRSGSFSNQPQHF TGTGCCAGTAGTATACGGTCAGGGAGCTTTAGCAATCAGCCCCAGCATTTT